The clone carrying this T cell receptor (beta chain) was seen repeatedly, ten times or more. The entry originates in a study of T-cell reconstitution after alpha-beta-depleted transplantation in children. The CDR3 is 15 residues long. V lost 6 bases and J lost 1, with 14 bases in between. Library preparation (for TCRbeta) was performed with unique molecular identifiers. MiXCR, run by TCRdb on the PCR reads, gives a single entry per CDR3 protein. Of several thousand distinct CDR3 sequences in the sample, 15% to 20% are singletons; the top ten hold less than 60%. The sequence was collected from a male patient aged 2-9 years who had a stem cell transplant for acute lymphoblastic leukemia, so the T cells may come from the graft donor. The starting material was PBMCs, mostly from graft donor cells, obtained 180 days after TCRalphabeta/CD19-depleted stem cell transplant. This chain connects TRBV12-3 or TRBV12-4 to TRBJ2-3; D could derive from TRBD1 or TRBD2 (5 bases each). DNA for the CDR3: TGTGCCAGCAGCCGCGAGGGGTTAGGCACAGATACGCAGTATTTT. Amino acid sequence: CASSREGLGTDTQYF.